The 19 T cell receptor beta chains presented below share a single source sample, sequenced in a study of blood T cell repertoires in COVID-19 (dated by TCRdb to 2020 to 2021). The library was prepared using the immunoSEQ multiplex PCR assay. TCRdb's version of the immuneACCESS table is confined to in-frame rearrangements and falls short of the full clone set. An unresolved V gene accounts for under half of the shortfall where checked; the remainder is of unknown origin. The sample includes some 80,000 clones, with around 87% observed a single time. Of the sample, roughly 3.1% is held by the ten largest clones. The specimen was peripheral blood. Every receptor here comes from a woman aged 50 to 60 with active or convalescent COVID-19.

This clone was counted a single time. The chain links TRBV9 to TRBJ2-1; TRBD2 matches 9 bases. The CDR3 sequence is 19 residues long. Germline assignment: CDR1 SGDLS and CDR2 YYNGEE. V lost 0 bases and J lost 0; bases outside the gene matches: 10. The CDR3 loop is CASSVGIAGDPSSYNEQFF. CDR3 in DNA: TGTGCCAGCAGCGTAGGGATAGCGGGGGACCCAAGCTCCTACAATGAGCAGTTCTTC.

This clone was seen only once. This CDR3 is CASSLQGENTEAFF. CDR3 in DNA: TGTGCCAGCAGTTTACAGGGGGAGAACACTGAAGCTTTCTTT. This sequence joins TRBV6-5 and TRBJ1-1; TRBD1 matches 8 bases. The junction had 2 bases not matched to a gene; V was cut back by 4 bases and J by 1 base. The CDR3 runs to 14 residues. Germline values: CDR1 MNHEY, CDR2 SVGAGI.

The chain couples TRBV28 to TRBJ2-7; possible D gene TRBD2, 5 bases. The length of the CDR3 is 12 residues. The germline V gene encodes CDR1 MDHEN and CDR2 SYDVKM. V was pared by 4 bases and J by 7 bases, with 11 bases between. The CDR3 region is CASSSRSGEQYF. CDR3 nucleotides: TGTGCCAGCAGTTCCCGATCGGGAGAGCAGTACTTC.

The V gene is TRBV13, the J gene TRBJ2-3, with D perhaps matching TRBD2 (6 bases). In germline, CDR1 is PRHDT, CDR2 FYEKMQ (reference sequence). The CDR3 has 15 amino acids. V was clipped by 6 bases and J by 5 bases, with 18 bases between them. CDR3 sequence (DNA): TGTGCCAGCAGTTCTCGGGACTCCAGGGTAGATACGCAGTATTTT. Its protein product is CASSSRDSRVDTQYF.

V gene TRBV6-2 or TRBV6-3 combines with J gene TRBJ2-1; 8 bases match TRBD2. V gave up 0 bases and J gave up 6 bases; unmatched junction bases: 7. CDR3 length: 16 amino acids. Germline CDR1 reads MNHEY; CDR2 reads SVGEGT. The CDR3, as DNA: TGTGCCAGCAGTTACTCGAGCGGGGGCGGAGGCAATGAGCAGTTCTTC. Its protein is CASSYSSGGGGNEQFF.

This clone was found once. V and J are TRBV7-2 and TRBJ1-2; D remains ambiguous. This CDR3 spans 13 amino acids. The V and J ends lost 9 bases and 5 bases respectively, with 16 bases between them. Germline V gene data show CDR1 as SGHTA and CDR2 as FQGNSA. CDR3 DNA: TGTGCCAGTCGCTCCGTCACGGAGTATGGCTACACCTTC. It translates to CASRSVTEYGYTF.

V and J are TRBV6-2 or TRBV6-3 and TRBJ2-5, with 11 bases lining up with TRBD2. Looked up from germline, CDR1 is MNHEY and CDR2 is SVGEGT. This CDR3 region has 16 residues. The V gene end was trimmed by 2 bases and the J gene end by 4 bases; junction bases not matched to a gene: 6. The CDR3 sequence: CASSYTELAGGETQYF. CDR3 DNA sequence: TGTGCCAGCAGTTACACCGAGCTAGCGGGGGGAGAGACCCAGTACTTC.

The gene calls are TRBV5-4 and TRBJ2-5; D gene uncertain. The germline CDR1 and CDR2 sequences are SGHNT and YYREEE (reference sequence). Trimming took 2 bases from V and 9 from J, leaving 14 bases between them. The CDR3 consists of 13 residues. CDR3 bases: TGTGCCAGCAGCTTTCAGCTTACCGAGGCCCAGTACTTC. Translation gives CASSFQLTEAQYF.

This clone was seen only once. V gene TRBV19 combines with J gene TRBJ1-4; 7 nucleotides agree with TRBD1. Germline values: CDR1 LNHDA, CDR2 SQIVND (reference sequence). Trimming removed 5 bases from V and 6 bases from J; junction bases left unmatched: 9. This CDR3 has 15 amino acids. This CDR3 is CASSDRVKDYEKLFF. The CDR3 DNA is TGTGCCAGTAGTGACAGGGTTAAGGATTATGAAAAACTGTTTTTT.

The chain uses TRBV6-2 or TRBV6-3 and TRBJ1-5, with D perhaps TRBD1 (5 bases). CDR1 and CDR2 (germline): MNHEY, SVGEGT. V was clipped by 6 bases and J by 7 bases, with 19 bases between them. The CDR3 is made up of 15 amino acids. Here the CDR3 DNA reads TGTGCCAGCAGCTCCCCTGGCAGGGTGCGGCAGCCCCAGCATTTT. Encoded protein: CASSSPGRVRQPQHF.

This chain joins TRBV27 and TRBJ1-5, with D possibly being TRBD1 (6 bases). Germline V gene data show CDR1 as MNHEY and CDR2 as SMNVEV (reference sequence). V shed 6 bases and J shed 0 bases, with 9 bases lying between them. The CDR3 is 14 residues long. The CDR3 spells CASRGHSSNQPQHF. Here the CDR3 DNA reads TGTGCCAGCAGGGGACATTCTAGCAATCAGCCCCAGCATTTT.

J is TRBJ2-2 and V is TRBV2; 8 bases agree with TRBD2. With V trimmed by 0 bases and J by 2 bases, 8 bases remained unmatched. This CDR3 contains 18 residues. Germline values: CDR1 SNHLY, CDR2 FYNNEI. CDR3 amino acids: CASSEARLAGRNTGELFF. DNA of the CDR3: TGTGCCAGCAGTGAAGCACGGCTAGCGGGTCGAAACACCGGGGAGCTGTTTTTT. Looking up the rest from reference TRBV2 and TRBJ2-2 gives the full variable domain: EPEVTQTPSHQVTQMGQEVILRCVPISNHLYFYWYRQILGQKVEFLVSFYNNEISEKSEIFDDQFSVERPDGSNFTLKIRSTKLEDSAMYFCASSEARLAGRNTGELFFGEGSRLTVL.

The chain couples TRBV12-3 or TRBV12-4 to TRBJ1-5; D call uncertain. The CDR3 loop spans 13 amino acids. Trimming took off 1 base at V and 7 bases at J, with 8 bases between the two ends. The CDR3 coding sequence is TGTGCCAGCAGTTTAGGGGGAGACCAGCCCCAGCATTTT. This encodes CASSLGGDQPQHF.

CDR3 sequence: CASSQEITGYGYTF. CDR3 sequence (DNA): TGTGCCAGCAGCCAAGAGATCACAGGCTACGGCTACACCTTC. The chain has TRBV4-2 and TRBJ1-2; D is perhaps TRBD1 (5 bases). This CDR3 comprises 14 residues. Germline V lookup: CDR1 LGHNA, CDR2 YNFKEQ. V gave up 0 bases and J gave up 8 bases, with 13 bases separating them.

CDR3 nucleotides: TGCGCCAGCAGCCCCTCGGAGGGGGGGCTCGGAGAGACCCAGTACTTC. This encodes CASSPSEGGLGETQYF. The genes are TRBV5-1 and TRBJ2-5, with TRBD2 as a possible D gene (7 bases). Germline V CDR1 and CDR2: SGHRS, YFSETQ. Trimming took 4 bases from V and 4 from J, leaving 20 bases between them. The CDR3 extends over 16 amino acids.

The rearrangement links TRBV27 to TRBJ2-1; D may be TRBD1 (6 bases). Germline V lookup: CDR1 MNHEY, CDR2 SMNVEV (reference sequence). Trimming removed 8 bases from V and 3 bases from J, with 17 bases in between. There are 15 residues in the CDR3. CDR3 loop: CASGSWTDDYNEQFF. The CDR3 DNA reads TGTGCCAGCGGCTCCTGGACAGACGACTACAATGAGCAGTTCTTC.

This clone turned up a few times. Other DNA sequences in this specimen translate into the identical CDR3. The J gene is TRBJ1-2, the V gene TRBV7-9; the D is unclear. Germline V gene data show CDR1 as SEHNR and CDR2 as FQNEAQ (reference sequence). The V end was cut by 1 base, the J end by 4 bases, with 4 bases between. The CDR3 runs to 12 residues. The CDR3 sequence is CASSLGGYGYTF. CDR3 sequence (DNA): TGTGCCAGCAGCTTAGGAGGCTATGGCTACACCTTC.

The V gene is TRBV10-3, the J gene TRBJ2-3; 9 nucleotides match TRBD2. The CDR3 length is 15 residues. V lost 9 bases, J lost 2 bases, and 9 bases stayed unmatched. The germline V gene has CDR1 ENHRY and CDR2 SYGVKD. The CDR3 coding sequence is TGTGCCATTCGAGGAGCGGGGGGCCCCACAGATACGCAGTATTTT. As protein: CAIRGAGGPTDTQYF.

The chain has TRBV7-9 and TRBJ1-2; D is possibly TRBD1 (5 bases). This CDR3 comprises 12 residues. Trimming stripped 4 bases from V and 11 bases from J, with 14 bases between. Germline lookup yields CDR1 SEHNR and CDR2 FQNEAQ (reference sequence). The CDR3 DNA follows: TGTGCCAGCAGCTCTCGGCAGGGTCATTACACCTTC. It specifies CASSSRQGHYTF.